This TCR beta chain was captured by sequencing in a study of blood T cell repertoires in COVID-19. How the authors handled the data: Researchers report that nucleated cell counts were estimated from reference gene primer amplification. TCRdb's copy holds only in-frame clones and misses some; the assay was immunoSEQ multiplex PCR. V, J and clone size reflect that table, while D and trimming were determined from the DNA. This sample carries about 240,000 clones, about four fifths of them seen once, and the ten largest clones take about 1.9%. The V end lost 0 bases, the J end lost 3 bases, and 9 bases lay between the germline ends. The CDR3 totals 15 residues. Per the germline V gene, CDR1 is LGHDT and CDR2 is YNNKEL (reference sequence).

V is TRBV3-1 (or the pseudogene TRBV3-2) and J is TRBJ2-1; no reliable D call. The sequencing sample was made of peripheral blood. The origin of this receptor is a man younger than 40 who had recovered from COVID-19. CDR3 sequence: CASSQDTVNYNEQFF. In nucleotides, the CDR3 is TGTGCCAGCAGCCAAGACACGGTCAACTACAATGAGCAGTTCTTC.